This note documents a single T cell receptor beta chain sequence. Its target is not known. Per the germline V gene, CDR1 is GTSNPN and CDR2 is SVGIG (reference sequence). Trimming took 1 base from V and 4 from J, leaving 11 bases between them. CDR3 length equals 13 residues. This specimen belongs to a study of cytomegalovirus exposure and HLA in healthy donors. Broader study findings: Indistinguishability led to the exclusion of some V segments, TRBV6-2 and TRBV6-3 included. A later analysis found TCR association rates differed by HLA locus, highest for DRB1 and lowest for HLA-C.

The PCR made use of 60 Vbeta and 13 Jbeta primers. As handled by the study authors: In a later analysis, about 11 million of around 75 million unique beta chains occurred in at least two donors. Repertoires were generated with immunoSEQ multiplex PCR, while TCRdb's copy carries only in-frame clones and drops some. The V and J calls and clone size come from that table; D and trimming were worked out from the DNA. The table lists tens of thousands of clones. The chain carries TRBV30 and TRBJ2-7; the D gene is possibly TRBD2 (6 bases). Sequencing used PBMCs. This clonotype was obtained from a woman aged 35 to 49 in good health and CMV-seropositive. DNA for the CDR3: TGTGCCTGGAGTGAGGGACTGATTTACGAGCAGTACTTC. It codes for CAWSEGLIYEQYF. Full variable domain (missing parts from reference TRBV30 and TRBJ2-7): SQTIHQWPATLVQPVGSPLSLECTVEGTSNPNLYWYRQAAGRGLQLLFYSVGIGQISSEVPQNLSASRPQDRQFILSSKKLLLSDSGFYLCAWSEGLIYEQYFGPGTRLTVT.